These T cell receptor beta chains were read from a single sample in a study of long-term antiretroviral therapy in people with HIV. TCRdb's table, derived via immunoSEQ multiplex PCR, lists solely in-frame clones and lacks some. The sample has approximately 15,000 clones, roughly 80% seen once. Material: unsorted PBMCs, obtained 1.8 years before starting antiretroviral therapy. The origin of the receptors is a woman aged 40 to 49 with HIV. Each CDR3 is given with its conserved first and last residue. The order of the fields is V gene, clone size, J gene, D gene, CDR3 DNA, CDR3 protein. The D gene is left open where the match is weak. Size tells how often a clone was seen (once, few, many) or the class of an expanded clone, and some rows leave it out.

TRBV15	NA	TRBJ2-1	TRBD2	TGTGCCACCTTGAGCGGGGGGGTCTACAATGAGCAGTTCTTC	CATLSGGVYNEQFF
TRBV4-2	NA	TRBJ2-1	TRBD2	TGTGCCAGCAGCCTACAGCTAGCGGAGGACAATGAGCAGTTCTTC	CASSLQLAEDNEQFF
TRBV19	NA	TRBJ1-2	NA	TGTGCCAGTAGTATAGGCAGAATCGACTATGGCTACACCTTC	CASSIGRIDYGYTF
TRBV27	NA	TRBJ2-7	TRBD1	TGTGCCAGCAGTTTGCCGGGACAGGGGATATACGAGCAGTACTTC	CASSLPGQGIYEQYF
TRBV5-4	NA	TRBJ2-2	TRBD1	TGTGCCAGCAGCTTTAAGACAGGGGTTTCTGGGGAGCTGTTTTTT	CASSFKTGVSGELFF
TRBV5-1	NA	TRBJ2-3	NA	TGCGCCAGCAGCCGCGGGACAGCATCCACAGATACGCAGTATTTT	CASSRGTASTDTQYF
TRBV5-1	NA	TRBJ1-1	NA	TGCGCCAGCAGCTTGTGGGCAGGAACAGACACTGAAGCTTTCTTT	CASSLWAGTDTEAFF
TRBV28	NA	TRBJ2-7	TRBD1	TGTGCCAGCAGTTATCCGGGACAGGGCTACGAGCAGTACTTC	CASSYPGQGYEQYF
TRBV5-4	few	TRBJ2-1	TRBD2	TGTGCCAGCAGCCCACTAGCGGGAGGTACTAATGAGCAGTTCTTC	CASSPLAGGTNEQFF
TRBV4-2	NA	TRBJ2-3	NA	TGTGCCAGCAGCCAAGATCCACTTAGCGGAGTGAGCACAGATACGCAGTATTTT	CASSQDPLSGVSTDTQYF
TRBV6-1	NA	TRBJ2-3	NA	TGTGCCAGCAGTGAAGCCCCCGGGGGAAGAAACACAGATACGCAGTATTTT	CASSEAPGGRNTDTQYF
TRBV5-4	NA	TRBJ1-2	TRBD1	TGCGCCAGCAGCTACAGCCGGGACAGGGGACTTGGCTACACCTTC	CASSYSRDRGLGYTF
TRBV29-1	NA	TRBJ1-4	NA	TGCAGCGTTGGAGAAGCAACTAATGAAAAACTGTTTTTT	CSVGEATNEKLFF
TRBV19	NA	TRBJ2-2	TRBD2	TGTGCCAGTAAGGGGCTAGCGGTAAACACCGGGGAGCTGTTTTTT	CASKGLAVNTGELFF
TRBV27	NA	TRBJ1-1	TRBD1	TGTGCCAGCAGTTTAAGGACAGGGGGCACTGAAGCTTTCTTT	CASSLRTGGTEAFF
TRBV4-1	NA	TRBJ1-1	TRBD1	TGCGCCAGCAGCCATGGCCAGGGGGGGAGCACTGAAGCTTTCTTT	CASSHGQGGSTEAFF
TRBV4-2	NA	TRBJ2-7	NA	TGTGCCAGCAGCCAAGATTTGACCGCCAGGGACGTGGCCTACGAGCAGTACTTC	CASSQDLTARDVAYEQYF
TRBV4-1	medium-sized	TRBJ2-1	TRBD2	TGCGCCAGCAGCCAAGAGGGGACTAGCGGGGGCCTTACCAATGAGCAGTTCTTC	CASSQEGTSGGLTNEQFF
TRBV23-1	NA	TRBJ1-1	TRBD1	TGCGCCAGCAGATGCAACGCCCAGGGGGGGAACACTGAAGCTTTCTTT	CASRCNAQGGNTEAFF
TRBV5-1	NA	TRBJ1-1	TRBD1	TGCGCCAGCAGCTCACAGGGGGCTAACACTGAAGCTTTCTTT	CASSSQGANTEAFF
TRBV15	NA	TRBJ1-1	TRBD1	TGTGCCACCAGCAACGGACAGGGCTTGAACACTGAAGCTTTCTTT	CATSNGQGLNTEAFF
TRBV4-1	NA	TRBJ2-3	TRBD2	TGCGCCAGCAGCCAACCTACTAGCGGAAGCAGCACAGATACGCAGTATTTT	CASSQPTSGSSTDTQYF
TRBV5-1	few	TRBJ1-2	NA	TGCGCCAGCAGCGCCGACAGTCTCGGGGGGAATGGCTACACCTTC	CASSADSLGGNGYTF
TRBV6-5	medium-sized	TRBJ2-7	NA	TGTGCCAGCAGTTACTCGGAAGGAGATCTCTACGAGCAGTACTTC	CASSYSEGDLYEQYF
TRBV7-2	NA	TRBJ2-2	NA	TGTGCCAGCAGGCCGGTGGTGAACACCGGGGAGCTGTTTTTT	CASRPVVNTGELFF
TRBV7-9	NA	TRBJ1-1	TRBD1	TGTGCCAGCAGCCCCCGGACAGGGGAGAACACTGAAGCTTTCTTT	CASSPRTGENTEAFF
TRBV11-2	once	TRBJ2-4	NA	TGTGCCAGCAGCTTGGGGACTCCACAAAACATTCAGTACTTC	CASSLGTPQNIQYF
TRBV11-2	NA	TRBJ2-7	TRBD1	TGTGCCAGCAGCTCCCCTGGACAGGGGGACTACGAGCAGTACTTC	CASSSPGQGDYEQYF
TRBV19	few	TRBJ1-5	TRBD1	TGTGCCACCTACGCAGGGGGCGGGCAGCCCCAGCATTTT	CATYAGGGQPQHF
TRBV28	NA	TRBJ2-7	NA	TGTGCCAGCAGTTTATCGGCGCAGTCCTACGAGCAGTACTTC	CASSLSAQSYEQYF
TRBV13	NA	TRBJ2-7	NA	TGTGCCAGCAGCTTAGGAAGCTCCTACGAGCAGTACTTC	CASSLGSSYEQYF
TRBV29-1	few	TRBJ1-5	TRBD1	TGCAGCGCGACAGGGGGAGGTAGCAATCAGCCCCAGCATTTT	CSATGGGSNQPQHF
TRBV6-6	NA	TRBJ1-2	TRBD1	TGTGCCAGCAGTTACTCCGACAGGGGCTATGGCTACACCTTC	CASSYSDRGYGYTF
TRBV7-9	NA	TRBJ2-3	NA	TGTGCCAGCAGCCCAGCCATCGGACCCGACACAGATACGCAGTATTTT	CASSPAIGPDTDTQYF
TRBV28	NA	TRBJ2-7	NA	TGTGCCAGCAGTTCCTTTGGGGCATACGAGCAGTACTTC	CASSSFGAYEQYF
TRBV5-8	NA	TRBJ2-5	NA	TGTGCCAGCAGCTTGCAACTAGCCGAGCAATTGAAGACCCAGTACTTC	CASSLQLAEQLKTQYF
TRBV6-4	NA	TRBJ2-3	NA	TGTGCCAGCAGTGGACGGCCTGGCACAGATACGCAGTATTTT	CASSGRPGTDTQYF
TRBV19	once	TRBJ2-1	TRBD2	TGTGCCAGTAGTATGGAGGCTAGCGGGAGTAATGAGCAGTTCTTC	CASSMEASGSNEQFF